The T cell receptor beta chain described here comes from a study of blood T cell repertoires in COVID-19. V shed 1 base, J shed 9 bases, and the junction held 10 bases outside the gene matches. The CDR3 consists of 15 residues. CDR1 KGHSH and CDR2 LQKENI come from the germline V gene. As handled by the study authors: Amplified reference gene primers provided the basis for estimating nucleated cell counts. TCRdb's copy holds only in-frame clones and misses some; the assay was immunoSEQ multiplex PCR. V, J and clone size derive from that table, while D and trimming were established from the DNA sequence. This sample yields 100,000 to 120,000 clones, of which 60% to 80% are seen a single time; roughly 17% belongs to the top ten.

Sequenced material: peripheral blood. The rearrangement joins TRBV18 to TRBJ2-5, with 8 bases that match TRBD1. The origin of this receptor is a woman aged 80 or over with active or convalescent COVID-19. The CDR3 loop reads CASSPQGTGHQAQYF. The CDR3 DNA follows: TGTGCCAGCTCACCACAAGGGACAGGACACCAGGCCCAGTACTTC.